Given below is one T cell receptor beta chain in context. The target of this receptor is not known. One end of the junction fails to match germline, which may point to a read error. This sample is part of a study of blood T cell repertoires in COVID-19 (dated by TCRdb to the early 2020s). In terms of the full investigation: Collaborator samples came from the United States, Italy and Spain and covered acute and convalescent phases of COVID-19. Where available, HLA class I and class II types were obtained from metadata supplied by the sample provider rather than from assay-based typing. The samples were drawn from the first 160 participants of the ongoing ImmuneRACE study and from 950 to 1,500 subjects provided by 6 global collaborators. Sample metadata almost always included a de-identified subject ID, COVID-19 status, age in years and sex. The prospective study material was composed of cDNA or gDNA derived from T cells, B-cell-depleted T cells, or PBMCs. The repertoires were released in a freely available public database meant as a resource for research on the immune response to SARS-CoV-2. The dataset comprised deeply sampled blood TCRbeta repertoires from subjects exposed to, actively infected with, or recovered from COVID-19. General findings and caveats noted by the study authors: Clinical and demographic metadata were provided uncurated, with the amount varying by source and participant.

Whole blood was collected in K2EDTA tubes by collaborating institutions according to the institutions' own protocols. Collaborator samples were shipped for TCRbeta analysis as frozen whole blood, isolated PBMCs, or DNA extracted from either sample type. The immunoSEQ Assay, a bias-controlled multiplex PCR, was used to amplify TCRbeta CDR3 regions from genomic DNA. The study's processing was this. Nucleated cell counts per sample were estimated from amplification of reference gene primers within the assay. To quantify the absolute abundance of each unique TCRbeta CDR3 rearrangement, sequence reads were collapsed and filtered. Productive Simpson clonality was computed per sample as the square root of Simpson's diversity index over productive rearrangements. TCRdb carries this immuneACCESS record with in-frame sequences only. Its versions omit some clonotypes, under half of them owing to an unresolved V gene in the studies checked, with the rest unexplained. V, J and clone size are taken as reported in that table, and D and trimming were inferred from the DNA itself. A total of a few hundred thousand clones appear in this sample, around 80% of them only once. The ten most abundant clones make up less than 15% of the sample.

The sample comprised peripheral blood. The source of this sequence is a human donor in a cohort sampled during active COVID-19.

At the DNA level, the sequence is TGTGCCACCACGGGACAGGGTGGCTTC. Its translation reads: CATTGQGGF. This sequence uses TRBV24-1 and TRBJ2-4, with 9 bases matching TRBD1. Including the terminal cysteine and phenylalanine, the CDR3 comprises 9 residues. The only DNA kept is the CDR3, 27 bases in frame from the first base. Based on the germline V gene, the CDR1 and CDR2 sequences are KGHDR and SFDVKD.